This T cell receptor (beta chain) was identified in a study of blood T cell repertoires in COVID-19. Looking at the study overall: Whether acute or convalescent, the COVID-19 samples came from the United States, Italy and Spain. T cells, B-cell-depleted T cells, or PBMCs provided the cDNA or gDNA that served as material.

In the study's own analysis: How many nucleated cells were present was estimated from reference gene primer amplification. The data were produced by immunoSEQ multiplex PCR, yet TCRdb's version contains in-frame clones alone and is incomplete. V and J calls and clone size are those listed in that table; D and trimming were worked out from the DNA. This table has 95,000 to 150,000 clones, roughly three quarters appearing once. The CDR3 is 16 residues long. Germline CDR1 reads MNHEY; CDR2 reads SMNVEV (reference sequence). V dropped 6 bases and J dropped 8 bases, with 22 bases sitting between them. The source material was peripheral blood. The receptor was isolated from a human donor in a cohort sampled during active COVID-19. The chain has TRBV27 and TRBJ1-4; maybe TRBD1 (5 bases). CDR3 in amino acids: CASSAWGGVGAEKLFF. CDR3 DNA: TGTGCCAGCAGCGCCTGGGGGGGTGTAGGGGCCGAAAAACTGTTTTTT.